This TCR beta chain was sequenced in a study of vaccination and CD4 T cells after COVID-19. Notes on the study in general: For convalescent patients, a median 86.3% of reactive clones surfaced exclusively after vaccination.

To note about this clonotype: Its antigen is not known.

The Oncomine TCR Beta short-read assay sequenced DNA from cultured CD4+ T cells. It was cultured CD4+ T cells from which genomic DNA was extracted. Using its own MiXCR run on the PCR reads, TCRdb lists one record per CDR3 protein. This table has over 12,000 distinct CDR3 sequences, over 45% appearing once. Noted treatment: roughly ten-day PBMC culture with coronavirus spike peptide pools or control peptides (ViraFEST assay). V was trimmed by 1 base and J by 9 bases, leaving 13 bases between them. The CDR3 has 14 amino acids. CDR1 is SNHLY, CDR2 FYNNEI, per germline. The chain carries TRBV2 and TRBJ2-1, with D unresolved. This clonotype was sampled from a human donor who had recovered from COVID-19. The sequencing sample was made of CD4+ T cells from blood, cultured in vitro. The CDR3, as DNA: TGTGCCAGCAGTGAAGTGAGGTTACAGAGTGAGCAGTTCTTC. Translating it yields CASSEVRLQSEQFF.